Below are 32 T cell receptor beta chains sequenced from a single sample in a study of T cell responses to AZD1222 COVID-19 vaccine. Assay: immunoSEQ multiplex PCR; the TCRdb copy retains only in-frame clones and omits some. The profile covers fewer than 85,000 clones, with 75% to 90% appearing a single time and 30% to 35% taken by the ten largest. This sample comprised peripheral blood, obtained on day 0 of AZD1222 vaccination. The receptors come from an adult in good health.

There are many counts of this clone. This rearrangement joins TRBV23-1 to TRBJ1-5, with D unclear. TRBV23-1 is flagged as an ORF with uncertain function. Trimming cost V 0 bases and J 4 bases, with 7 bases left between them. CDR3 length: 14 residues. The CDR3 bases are TGCGCCAGCAGTCAATCGTGGTGGAATCAGCCCCAGCATTTT. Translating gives CASSQSWWNQPQHF.

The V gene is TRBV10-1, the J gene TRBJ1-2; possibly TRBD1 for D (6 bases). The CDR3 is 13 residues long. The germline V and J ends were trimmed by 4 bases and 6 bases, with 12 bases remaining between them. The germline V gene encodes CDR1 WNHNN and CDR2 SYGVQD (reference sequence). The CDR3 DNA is TGCGCCAGCAGTGTTAACAGGGCGAATGGCTACACCTTC. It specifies CASSVNRANGYTF.

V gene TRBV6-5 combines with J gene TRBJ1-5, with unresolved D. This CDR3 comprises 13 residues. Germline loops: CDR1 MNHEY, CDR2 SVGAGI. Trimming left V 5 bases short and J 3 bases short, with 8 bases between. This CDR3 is CASSRQANQPQHF. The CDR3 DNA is TGTGCCAGCAGTAGGCAGGCCAATCAGCCCCAGCATTTT.

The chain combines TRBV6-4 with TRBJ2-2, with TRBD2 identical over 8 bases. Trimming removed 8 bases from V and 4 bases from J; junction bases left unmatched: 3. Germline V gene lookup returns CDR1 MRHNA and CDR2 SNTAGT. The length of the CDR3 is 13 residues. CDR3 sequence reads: CASREGGTGELFF. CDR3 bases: TGTGCCAGCCGGGAGGGGGGCACCGGGGAGCTGTTTTTT.

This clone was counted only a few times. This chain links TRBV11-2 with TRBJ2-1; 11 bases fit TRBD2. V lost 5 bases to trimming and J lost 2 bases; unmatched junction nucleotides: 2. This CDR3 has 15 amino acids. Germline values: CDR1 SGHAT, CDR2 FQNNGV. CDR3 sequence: CASSMTSGAYNEQFF. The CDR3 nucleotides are TGTGCCAGCAGCATGACTAGCGGGGCCTACAATGAGCAGTTCTTC. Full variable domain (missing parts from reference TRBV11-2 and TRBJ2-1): EAGVAQSPRYKIIEKRQSVAFWCNPISGHATLYWYQQILGQGPKLLIQFQNNGVVDDSQLPKDRFSAERLKGVDSTLKIQPAKLEDSAVYLCASSMTSGAYNEQFFGPGTRLTVL.

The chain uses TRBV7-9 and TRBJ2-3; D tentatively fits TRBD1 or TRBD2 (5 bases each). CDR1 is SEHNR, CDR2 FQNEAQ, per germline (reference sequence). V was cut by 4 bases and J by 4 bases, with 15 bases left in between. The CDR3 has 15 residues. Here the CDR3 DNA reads TGTGCCAGCAGCTCTAGCTCCAGGGAAGCAGATACGCAGTATTTT. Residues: CASSSSSREADTQYF. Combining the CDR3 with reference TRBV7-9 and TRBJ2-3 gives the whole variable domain DTGVSQNPRHKITKRGQNVTFRCDPISEHNRLYWYRQTLGQGPEFLTYFQNEAQLEKSRLLSDRFSAERPKGSFSTLEIQRTEQGDSAMYLCASSSSSREADTQYFGPGTRLTVL.

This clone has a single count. Written as DNA, the CDR3 is TGTGCCAGTAGTCCCCGTGCCGGACAGGCCTCCTACGAGCAGTACTTC. This gives the protein CASSPRAGQASYEQYF. The chain carries TRBV19 and TRBJ2-7; 7 nucleotides line up with TRBD1. The CDR3 is made up of 16 amino acids. Germline V gene sequence: CDR1 LNHDA, CDR2 SQIVND (reference sequence). V shed 5 bases and J 0 bases; nucleotides not matched to a gene: 10.

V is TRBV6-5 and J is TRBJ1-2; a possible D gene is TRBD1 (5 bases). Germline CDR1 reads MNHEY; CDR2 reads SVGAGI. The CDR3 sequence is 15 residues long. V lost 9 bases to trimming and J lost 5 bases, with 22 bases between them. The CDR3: CASGAAGTGLYGYTF. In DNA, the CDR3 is TGTGCCAGTGGGGCAGCCGGGACGGGACTTTATGGCTACACCTTC.

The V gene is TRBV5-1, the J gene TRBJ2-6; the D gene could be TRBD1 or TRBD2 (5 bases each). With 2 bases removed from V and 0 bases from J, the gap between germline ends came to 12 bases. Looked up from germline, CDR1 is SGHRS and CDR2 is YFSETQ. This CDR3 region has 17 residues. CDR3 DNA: TGCGCCAGCAGCTTTGGGGGTTCCCTCTCTGGGGCCAACGTCCTGACTTTC. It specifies CASSFGGSLSGANVLTF.

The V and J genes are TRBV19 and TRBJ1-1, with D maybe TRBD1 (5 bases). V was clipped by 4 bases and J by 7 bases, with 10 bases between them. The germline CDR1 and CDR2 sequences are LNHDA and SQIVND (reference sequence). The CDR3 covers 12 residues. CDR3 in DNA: TGTGCCAGTAGTAGTAGGGGAAATGAAGCTTTCTTT. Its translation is CASSSRGNEAFF. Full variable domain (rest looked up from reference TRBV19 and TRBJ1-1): DGGITQSPKYLFRKEGQNVTLSCEQNLNHDAMYWYRQDPGQGLRLIYYSQIVNDFQKGDIAEGYSVSREKKESFPLTVTSAQKNPTAFYLCASSSRGNEAFFGQGTRLTVV.

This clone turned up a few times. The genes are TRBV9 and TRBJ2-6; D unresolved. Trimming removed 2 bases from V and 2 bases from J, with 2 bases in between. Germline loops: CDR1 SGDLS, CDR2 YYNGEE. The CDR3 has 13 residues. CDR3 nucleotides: TGTGCCAGCAGCGTGACTGGGGCCAACGTCCTGACTTTC. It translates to CASSVTGANVLTF. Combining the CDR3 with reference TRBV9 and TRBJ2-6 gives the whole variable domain DSGVTQTPKHLITATGQRVTLRCSPRSGDLSVYWYQQSLDQGLQFLIQYYNGEERAKGNILERFSAQQFPDLHSELNLSSLELGDSALYFCASSVTGANVLTFGAGSRLTVL.

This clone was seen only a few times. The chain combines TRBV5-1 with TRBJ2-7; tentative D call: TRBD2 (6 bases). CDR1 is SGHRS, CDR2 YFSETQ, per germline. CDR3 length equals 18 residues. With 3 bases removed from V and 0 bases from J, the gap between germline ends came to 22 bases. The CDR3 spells CASSYFGNIVGSSYEQYF. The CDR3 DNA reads TGCGCCAGCAGCTATTTTGGGAATATCGTCGGGAGCTCCTACGAGCAGTACTTC.

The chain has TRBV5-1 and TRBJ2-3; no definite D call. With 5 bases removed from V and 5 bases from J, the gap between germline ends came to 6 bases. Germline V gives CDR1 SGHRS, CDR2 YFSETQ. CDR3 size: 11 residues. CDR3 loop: CASRRGDTQYF. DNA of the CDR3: TGCGCCAGCAGGAGAGGAGATACGCAGTATTTT. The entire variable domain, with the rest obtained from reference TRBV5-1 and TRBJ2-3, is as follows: KAGVTQTPRYLIKTRGQQVTLSCSPISGHRSVSWYQQTPGQGLQFLFEYFSETQRNKGNFPGRFSGRQFSNSRSEMNVSTLELGDSALYLCASRRGDTQYFGPGTRLTVL.

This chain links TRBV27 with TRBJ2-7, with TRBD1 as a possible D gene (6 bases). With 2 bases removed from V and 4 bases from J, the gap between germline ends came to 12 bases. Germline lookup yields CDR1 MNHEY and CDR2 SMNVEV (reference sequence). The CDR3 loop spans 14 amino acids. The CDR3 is CASSLKGERYEQYF. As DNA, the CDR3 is TGTGCCAGCAGTTTAAAGGGGGAGAGGTACGAGCAGTACTTC.

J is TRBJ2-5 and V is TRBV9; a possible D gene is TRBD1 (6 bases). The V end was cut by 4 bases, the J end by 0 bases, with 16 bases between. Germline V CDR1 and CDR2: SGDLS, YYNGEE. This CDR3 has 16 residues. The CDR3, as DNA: TGTGCCAGCAGCCCTTCGGCCACAGGGTACCAAGAGACCCAGTACTTC. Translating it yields CASSPSATGYQETQYF.

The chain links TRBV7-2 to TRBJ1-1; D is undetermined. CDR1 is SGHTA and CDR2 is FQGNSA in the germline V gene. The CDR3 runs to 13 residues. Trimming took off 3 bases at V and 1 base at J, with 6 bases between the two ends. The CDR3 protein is CASSLSENTEAFF. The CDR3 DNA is TGTGCCAGCAGCTTGTCGGAGAACACTGAAGCTTTCTTT.

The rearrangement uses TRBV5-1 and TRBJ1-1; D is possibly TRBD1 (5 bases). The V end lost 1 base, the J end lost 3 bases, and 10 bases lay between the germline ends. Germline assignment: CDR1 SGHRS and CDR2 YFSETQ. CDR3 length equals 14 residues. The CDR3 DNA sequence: TGCGCCAGCAGCTTGTTGGGGGGAGACACTGAAGCTTTCTTT. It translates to CASSLLGGDTEAFF.

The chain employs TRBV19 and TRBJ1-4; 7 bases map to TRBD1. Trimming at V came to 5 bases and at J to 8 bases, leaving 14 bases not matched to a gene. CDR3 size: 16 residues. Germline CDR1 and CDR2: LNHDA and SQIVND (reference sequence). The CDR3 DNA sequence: TGTGCCAGTAGTCCCGCGGGGAGGGGGCGCAAGGAAAAACTGTTTTTT. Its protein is CASSPAGRGRKEKLFF.

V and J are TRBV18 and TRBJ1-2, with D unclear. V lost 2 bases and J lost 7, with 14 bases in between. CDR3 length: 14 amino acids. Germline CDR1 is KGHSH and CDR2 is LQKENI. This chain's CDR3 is CASSPDYLITGYTF. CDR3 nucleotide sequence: TGTGCCAGCTCACCAGACTACCTAATTACTGGCTACACCTTC.

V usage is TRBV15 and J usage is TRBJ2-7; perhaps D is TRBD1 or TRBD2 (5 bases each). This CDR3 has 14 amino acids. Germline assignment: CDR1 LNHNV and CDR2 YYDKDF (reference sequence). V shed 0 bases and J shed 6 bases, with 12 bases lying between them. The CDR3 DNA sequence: TGTGCCACCAGCAGAGATAGGGGCGCGGGCGAGCAGTACTTC. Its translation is CATSRDRGAGEQYF.

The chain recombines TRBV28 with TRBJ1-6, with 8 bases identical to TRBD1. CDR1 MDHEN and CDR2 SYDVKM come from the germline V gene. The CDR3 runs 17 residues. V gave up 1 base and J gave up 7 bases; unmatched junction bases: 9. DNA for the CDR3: TGTGCCAGCAGTTTATCCAGGGGGCCAGCAAGGAATTCACCCCTCCACTTT. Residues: CASSLSRGPARNSPLHF.

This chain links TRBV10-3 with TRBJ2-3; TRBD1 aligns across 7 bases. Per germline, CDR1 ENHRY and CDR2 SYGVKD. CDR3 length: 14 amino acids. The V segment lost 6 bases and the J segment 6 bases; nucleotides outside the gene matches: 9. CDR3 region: CAISKDREYDTQYF. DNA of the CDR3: TGTGCCATCAGCAAAGACAGGGAATATGATACGCAGTATTTT.

The CDR3 spells CASSPGQITDTQYF. CDR3 nucleotides: TGCGCCAGCAGCCCGGGACAGATCACAGATACGCAGTATTTT. The chain employs TRBV5-1 and TRBJ2-3; 7 nucleotides align to TRBD1. The ends lost 4 bases at V and 2 bases at J; junction bases unmatched: 4. The CDR3 extends over 14 amino acids. The V gene's germline CDR1 is SGHRS and CDR2 YFSETQ.

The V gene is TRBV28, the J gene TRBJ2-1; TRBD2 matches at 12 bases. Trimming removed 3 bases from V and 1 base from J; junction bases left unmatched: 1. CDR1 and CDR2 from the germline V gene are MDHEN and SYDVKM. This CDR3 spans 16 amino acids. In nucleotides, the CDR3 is TGTGCCAGCAGTTTCCTAGCGGGAGGGTCCTACAATGAGCAGTTCTTC. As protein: CASSFLAGGSYNEQFF.

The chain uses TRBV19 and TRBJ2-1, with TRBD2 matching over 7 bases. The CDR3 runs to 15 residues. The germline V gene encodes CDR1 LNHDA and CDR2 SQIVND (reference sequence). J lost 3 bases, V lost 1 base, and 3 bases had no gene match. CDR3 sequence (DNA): TGTGCCAGTAGTATAGGTAGCGGGTTCTACAATGAGCAGTTCTTC. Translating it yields CASSIGSGFYNEQFF.

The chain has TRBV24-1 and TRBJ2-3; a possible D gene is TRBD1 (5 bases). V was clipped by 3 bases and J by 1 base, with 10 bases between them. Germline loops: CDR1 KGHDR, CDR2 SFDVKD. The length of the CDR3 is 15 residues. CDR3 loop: CATSDRGVGTDTQYF. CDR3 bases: TGTGCCACCAGTGATAGGGGCGTAGGCACAGATACGCAGTATTTT.

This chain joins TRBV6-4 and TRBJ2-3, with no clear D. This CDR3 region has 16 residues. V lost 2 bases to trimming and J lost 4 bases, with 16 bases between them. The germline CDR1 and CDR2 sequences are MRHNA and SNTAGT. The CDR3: CASSDLLAGGPDTQYF. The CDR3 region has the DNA TGTGCCAGCAGTGACCTATTGGCCGGTGGCCCAGATACGCAGTATTTT.

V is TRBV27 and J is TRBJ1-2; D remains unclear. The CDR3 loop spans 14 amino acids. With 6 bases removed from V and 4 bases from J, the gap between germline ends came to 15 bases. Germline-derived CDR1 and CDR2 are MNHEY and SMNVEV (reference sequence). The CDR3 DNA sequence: TGTGCCAGCAGGGCCCCCGGACGGAGCTATGGCTACACCTTC. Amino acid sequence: CASRAPGRSYGYTF.

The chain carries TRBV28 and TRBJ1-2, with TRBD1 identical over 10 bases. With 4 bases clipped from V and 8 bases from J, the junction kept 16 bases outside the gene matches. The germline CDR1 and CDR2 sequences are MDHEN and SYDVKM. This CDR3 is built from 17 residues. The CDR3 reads CASSSATGGAPTGGYTF. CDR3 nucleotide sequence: TGTGCCAGCAGTTCCGCGACAGGGGGCGCGCCGACTGGGGGCTACACCTTC.

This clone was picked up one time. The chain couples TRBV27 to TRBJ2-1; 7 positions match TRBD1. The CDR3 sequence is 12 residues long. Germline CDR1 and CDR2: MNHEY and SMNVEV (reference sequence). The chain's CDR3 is CARTGDYNEQFF. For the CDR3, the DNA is TGTGCTCGGACAGGTGACTACAATGAGCAGTTCTTC.

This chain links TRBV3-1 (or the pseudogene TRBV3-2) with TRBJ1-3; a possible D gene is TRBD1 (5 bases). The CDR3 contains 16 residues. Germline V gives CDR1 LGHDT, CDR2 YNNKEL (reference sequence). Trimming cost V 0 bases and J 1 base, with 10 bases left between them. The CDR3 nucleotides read TGTGCCAGCAGCCAAGATGGAGGGGATTCTGGAAACACCATATATTTT. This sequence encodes CASSQDGGDSGNTIYF.

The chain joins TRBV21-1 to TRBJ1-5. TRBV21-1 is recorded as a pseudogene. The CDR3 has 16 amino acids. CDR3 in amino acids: CASSSSDRDSNQPQHF. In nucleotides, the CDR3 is TGTGCCAGCAGCTCCTCAGATAGGGATAGCAATCAGCCCCAGCATTTT.